What follows are 26 T cell receptor beta chains derived from one specimen sequenced in a study of shared clonotypes between healthy human individuals. Measured with immunoSEQ multiplex PCR; TCRdb has only the in-frame clones, and not every one. The data contain approximately 2.4 million clones, 90% to 97% of them singletons. The sample consisted of naive CD4+ T cells sorted from blood. Specified subset: CD45RA+ positively selected. The receptors were gathered from a man aged 18 to 29 in good health.

J is TRBJ2-5 and V is TRBV28; D is unresolved. V was clipped by 6 bases and J by 5 bases, with 25 bases between them. Germline CDR1 reads MDHEN; CDR2 reads SYDVKM. The CDR3 has 17 residues. CDR3 bases: TGTGCCAGCAGCTCCCACAGCATCCCGCGTAATATGGAGACCCAGTACTTC. Translating it yields CASSSHSIPRNMETQYF.

This rearrangement joins TRBV15 to TRBJ1-2; D perhaps matches TRBD1 (5 bases). This CDR3 is 15 amino acids long. From germline, CDR1 is LNHNV and CDR2 YYDKDF (reference sequence). Trimming removed 6 bases from V and 1 base from J, with 15 bases in between. CDR3 amino acids: CATREGRDHNYGYTF. The CDR3 DNA is TGTGCCACCAGAGAGGGGAGGGATCATAACTATGGCTACACCTTC.

This chain uses TRBV28 with TRBJ2-7; D ambiguous. The V end was cut by 6 bases, the J end by 3 bases, with 6 bases between. Germline assignment: CDR1 MDHEN and CDR2 SYDVKM. CDR3 length: 11 residues. CDR3 residues: CASSHYYEQYF. The CDR3 DNA reads TGTGCCAGCAGCCACTACTACGAGCAGTACTTC.

The chain combines TRBV28 with TRBJ1-2; the D gene is possibly TRBD1 (6 bases). Trimming stripped 2 bases from V and 4 bases from J, with 11 bases between. This CDR3 comprises 14 residues. Germline loops: CDR1 MDHEN, CDR2 SYDVKM. The CDR3 loop reads CASSLSGGVYGYTF. The CDR3 DNA sequence: TGTGCCAGCAGTTTAAGCGGGGGCGTCTATGGCTACACCTTC.

The V call is TRBV6-5, the J call TRBJ2-7; the D gene is possibly TRBD1 (6 bases). The CDR3 extends over 15 amino acids. Trimming left V 4 bases short and J 0 bases short, with 13 bases between. CDR1 is MNHEY and CDR2 is SVGAGI in the germline V gene. The CDR3 loop is CASSLESDSSYEQYF. CDR3 coding DNA: TGTGCCAGCAGTTTAGAATCGGACAGCTCCTACGAGCAGTACTTC.

This clone occurred once. The chain links TRBV5-1 to TRBJ2-7, with D perhaps matching TRBD1 (5 bases). V lost 4 bases, J lost 3 bases, and 11 bases lay in between. The CDR3 covers 13 residues. Germline CDR1 reads SGHRS; CDR2 reads YFSETQ. In DNA form, the CDR3 reads TGCGCCAGCAGCCAAGACAGAAACTACGAGCAGTACTTC. It encodes CASSQDRNYEQYF.

The gene calls are TRBV2 and TRBJ1-6, with D possibly being TRBD1 (5 bases). V gave up 8 bases and J gave up 7 bases, with 12 bases separating them. The CDR3 sequence is 13 residues long. Germline loops: CDR1 SNHLY, CDR2 FYNNEI. This chain's CDR3 is CASARGVNSPLHF. The CDR3 nucleotides read TGTGCCAGCGCTAGGGGTGTCAATTCACCCCTCCACTTT. Full variable domain (missing parts from reference TRBV2 and TRBJ1-6): EPEVTQTPSHQVTQMGQEVILRCVPISNHLYFYWYRQILGQKVEFLVSFYNNEISEKSEIFDDQFSVERPDGSNFTLKIRSTKLEDSAMYFCASARGVNSPLHFGNGTRLTVT.

This clone was counted a single time. V usage is TRBV30 and J usage is TRBJ1-2; D call uncertain. Germline CDR1 reads GTSNPN; CDR2 reads SVGIG (reference sequence). The CDR3 is 12 amino acids. The germline V and J ends were trimmed by 8 bases and 8 bases, with 18 bases remaining between them. The CDR3 is CAVGRASGGYTF. As DNA, the CDR3 is TGTGCCGTCGGACGGGCCTCTGGAGGCTACACCTTC.

The chain uses TRBV19 and TRBJ2-1; D may match TRBD1 or TRBD2 (5 bases each). The CDR3 covers 14 residues. Germline values: CDR1 LNHDA, CDR2 SQIVND (reference sequence). The germline V and J ends were trimmed by 5 bases and 4 bases, with 12 bases remaining between them. Here the CDR3 reads CASSGSGAYNEQFF. CDR3 in DNA: TGTGCCAGTAGTGGATCCGGGGCGTACAATGAGCAGTTCTTC.

This clone was observed a single time. The chain employs TRBV7-2 and TRBJ2-2, with 8 bases identical to TRBD2. The V segment lost 3 bases and the J segment 6 bases; nucleotides outside the gene matches: 3. The CDR3 is 14 residues long. Germline CDR1 is SGHTA and CDR2 is FQGNSA. CDR3: CASSFPAGAGELFF. CDR3 coding DNA: TGTGCCAGCAGCTTTCCAGCGGGAGCCGGGGAGCTGTTTTTT.

This clone has just a few counts. The chain carries TRBV30 and TRBJ1-5, with D hard to call. Germline CDR1 GTSNPN, CDR2 SVGIG (reference sequence). CDR3 length: 14 residues. V was shortened by 2 bases and J by 1 base, with 9 bases between the two germline ends. The CDR3 DNA is TGTGCCTGGAGTTTGGGGAGGAGCAATCAGCCCCAGCATTTT. Amino acids: CAWSLGRSNQPQHF.

The chain carries TRBV29-1 and TRBJ2-3; D remains ambiguous. V lost 6 bases and J lost 2, with 12 bases in between. From germline, CDR1 is SQVTM and CDR2 ANQGSEA. The CDR3 is made up of 13 amino acids. DNA for the CDR3: TGCAGCGTAGGAGCGCCATACACAGATACGCAGTATTTT. Protein: CSVGAPYTDTQYF.

The CDR3 sequence: CASSTDRGQRSPLHF. CDR3 nucleotides: TGTGCCAGTAGTACGGACAGGGGGCAGCGTTCACCCCTCCACTTT. This rearrangement joins TRBV19 to TRBJ1-6; 11 bases map to TRBD1. CDR1 and CDR2 (germline): LNHDA, SQIVND (reference sequence). The CDR3 length is 15 residues. V trimming: 4 bases; J trimming: 9 bases; junction bases outside the gene matches: 5.

The V gene is TRBV29-1, the J gene TRBJ2-7; D is unresolved. Germline CDR1 is SQVTM and CDR2 is ANQGSEA. V shed 4 bases and J shed 0 bases, with 10 bases lying between them. The CDR3 totals 13 residues. The CDR3 DNA follows: TGCAGCGTTGCAAGACCGATCTCCTACGAGCAGTACTTC. It translates to CSVARPISYEQYF.

The chain links TRBV6-1 to TRBJ1-1; TRBD1 is a possible D gene (6 bases). This CDR3 has 15 amino acids. V lost 6 bases and J lost 7, with 21 bases in between. Germline CDR1 is MNHNS and CDR2 is SASEGT. DNA for the CDR3: TGTGCCAGCAGGGAAAATTCTCAGGGGCGGGATGAAGCTTTCTTT. It codes for CASRENSQGRDEAFF.

This chain uses TRBV19 with TRBJ1-5, with unresolved D. Looked up from germline, CDR1 is LNHDA and CDR2 is SQIVND (reference sequence). This CDR3 region has 13 residues. V lost 6 bases, J lost 9 bases, and 15 bases lay in between. Here the CDR3 DNA reads TGTGCCAGTAGCCCGGCTCCAGCGGGGCCCCAGCATTTT. Encoded protein: CASSPAPAGPQHF.

CDR3 DNA: TGTGCCAGCAGTTGGGAACCGGGTGGAAACACCATATATTTT. Translating gives CASSWEPGGNTIYF. V and J are TRBV6-5 and TRBJ1-3; D call uncertain. The CDR3 totals 14 residues. Per germline, CDR1 MNHEY and CDR2 SVGAGI. V lost 4 bases and J lost 3, with 10 bases in between.

The chain is built from TRBV28 and TRBJ2-3; D gene ambiguous. This CDR3 has 12 amino acids. Germline loops: CDR1 MDHEN, CDR2 SYDVKM. V was cut by 4 bases and J by 3 bases, with 5 bases left in between. CDR3 DNA sequence: TGTGCCAGCAGTTCAGAAACAGATACGCAGTATTTT. The encoded protein is CASSSETDTQYF. Based on the CDR3 plus reference TRBV28 and TRBJ2-3, the full variable domain is DVKVTQSSRYLVKRTGEKVFLECVQDMDHENMFWYRQDPGLGLRLIYFSYDVKMKEKGDIPEGYSVSREKKERFSLILESASTNQTSMYLCASSSETDTQYFGPGTRLTVL.

A note on this clone: This sample includes further DNA sequences coding for the same CDR3. The chain combines TRBV11-2 with TRBJ2-5; no firm D call. Looked up from germline, CDR1 is SGHAT and CDR2 is FQNNGV. The CDR3 spans 12 residues. V shed 0 bases and J shed 5 bases, with 4 bases lying between them. The CDR3 here is CASSLEWETQYF. CDR3 nucleotide sequence: TGTGCCAGCAGCTTAGAATGGGAGACCCAGTACTTC.

The rearrangement uses TRBV4-1 and TRBJ1-3; TRBD1 is a possible D gene (6 bases). The CDR3 extends over 17 amino acids. Germline CDR1 reads MGHRA; CDR2 reads YSYEKL. Deletions cut 0 bases from V and 0 bases from J, with 12 bases between. The CDR3 loop is CASSQERGQASGNTIYF. CDR3 DNA: TGCGCCAGCAGCCAAGAGCGGGGGCAGGCCTCTGGAAACACCATATATTTT.

The chain joins TRBV7-9 to TRBJ1-3; no definite D call. The CDR3 runs 11 residues. Germline CDR1 reads SEHNR; CDR2 reads FQNEAQ (reference sequence). The V end was cut by 5 bases, the J end by 8 bases, with 7 bases between. CDR3 region: CASSPRDTIYF. CDR3 nucleotide sequence: TGTGCCAGCAGCCCGAGGGACACCATATATTTT. The whole variable domain, remainder taken from reference TRBV7-9 and TRBJ1-3, is DTGVSQNPRHKITKRGQNVTFRCDPISEHNRLYWYRQTLGQGPEFLTYFQNEAQLEKSRLLSDRFSAERPKGSFSTLEIQRTEQGDSAMYLCASSPRDTIYFGEGSWLTVV.

The V call is TRBV7-9, the J call TRBJ1-1; D gene unclear. The CDR3 length is 15 residues. V was cut by 0 bases and J by 0 bases, with 8 bases left in between. CDR1 is SEHNR and CDR2 is FQNEAQ in the germline V gene (reference sequence). The CDR3 bases are TGTGCCAGCAGCTTAGCGCTGGAGGTGAACACTGAAGCTTTCTTT. It is translated as CASSLALEVNTEAFF.

V usage is TRBV6-5 and J usage is TRBJ2-3; 8 bases match TRBD2. The CDR3 extends over 16 amino acids. Germline values: CDR1 MNHEY, CDR2 SVGAGI. Germline trimming cut 0 bases from V and 2 bases from J; bases unmatched to any gene: 4. The CDR3 reads CASSYSPGGITDTQYF. The CDR3 DNA reads TGTGCCAGCAGTTACTCTCCGGGGGGGATCACAGATACGCAGTATTTT.

The chain employs TRBV10-1 and TRBJ1-5; 7 nucleotides align to TRBD1. The CDR3 runs to 18 residues. The V and J ends lost 5 bases and 5 bases, in that order; junction bases with no gene match: 18. Germline CDR1 is WNHNN and CDR2 is SYGVQD (reference sequence). This CDR3 reads CASSHRGLGTGQYQPQHF. CDR3 nucleotides: TGCGCCAGCAGTCACAGGGGTCTCGGGACTGGGCAATATCAGCCCCAGCATTTT.

Comment on this clone: Other nucleotide sequences from this sample produce the same CDR3. This chain connects TRBV7-9 to TRBJ2-3, with no clear D. Trimming took off 4 bases at V and 3 bases at J, with 17 bases between the two ends. CDR3 length: 16 residues. Germline CDR1 and CDR2: SEHNR and FQNEAQ (reference sequence). DNA for the CDR3: TGTGCCAGCAGCTCCCCCCCCGGACGGTCGACAGATACGCAGTATTTT. Translation: CASSSPPGRSTDTQYF.

V usage is TRBV25-1 and J usage is TRBJ1-5; TRBD1 might be the D (6 bases). Germline V gene sequence: CDR1 MGHDK, CDR2 SYGVNS. V was clipped by 5 bases and J by 0 bases, with 17 bases between them. The CDR3 sequence is 17 residues long. The CDR3 nucleotides read TGTGCCAGCAGTAACTCTCAGGGGACGTTTAGCAATCAGCCCCAGCATTTT. Its translation: CASSNSQGTFSNQPQHF.